This T cell receptor beta chain comes out of a study of T cell responses to AZD1222 COVID-19 vaccine. V dropped 0 bases and J dropped 3 bases, with 12 bases sitting between them. CDR3 length: 15 amino acids. Germline V gives CDR1 GTSNPN, CDR2 SVGIG (reference sequence). Sequencing used immunoSEQ multiplex PCR; TCRdb keeps in-frame clones, though not all of them. The data contain some 150,000 clones, under 95% of them seen just once; the ten biggest clones take up roughly 3.3%. Sequenced material: peripheral blood, taken 28 days after the second AZD1222 dose. The source is an adult who received the AZD1222 COVID-19 vaccine. J is TRBJ1-5 and V is TRBV30, with D perhaps TRBD1 (6 bases). Here the CDR3 DNA reads TGTGCCTGGAGTGTAGGGGGGATCTACAATCAGCCCCAGCATTTT. It yields the protein CAWSVGGIYNQPQHF.